This TCR beta chain emerged from a study of blood T cell repertoires in COVID-19. Whole-study context: Both acute and convalescent COVID-19 samples were obtained from the United States, Italy and Spain. PBMCs, B-cell-depleted T cells, or T cells were the source of the cDNA or gDNA that made up the material.

The CDR3 length is 14 residues. The germline CDR1 and CDR2 sequences are ENHRY and SYGVKD. V was pared by 4 bases and J by 5 bases, with 6 bases of the junction left unmatched. As processed by the authors: Reference gene primer amplification yielded estimated nucleated cell counts. The method was immunoSEQ multiplex PCR; TCRdb's version includes in-frame clones alone and lacks a portion of them. V and J calls and clone size are given by that table; D and trimming were obtained from the DNA. The sample has 240,000 or so clones; 85% to 90% are singletons. The sequenced sample was peripheral blood. This sequence was found in a woman in her forties who had recovered from COVID-19. V usage is TRBV10-3 and J usage is TRBJ2-7; 9 nucleotides align to TRBD2. CDR3 sequence: CAISGASGIDEQYF. DNA of the CDR3: TGTGCCATCAGTGGGGCTAGCGGGATCGACGAGCAGTACTTC.